Listed here are 10 T cell receptor beta chains from one sample, sequenced in a study of blood T cell repertoires in COVID-19. Generated by immunoSEQ multiplex PCR, the TCRdb table keeps only in-frame clones and is missing some. Among 200,000 to 250,000 clones listed, roughly 88% were seen once. Material for sequencing was peripheral blood. The receptor set was obtained from a man between 45 and 60 years old with COVID-19, enrolled during active disease.

V is TRBV5-6 and J is TRBJ2-1, with D perhaps matching TRBD1 (5 bases). Germline-derived CDR1 and CDR2 are SGHDT and YYEEEE. V lost 1 base and J lost 7, with 9 bases in between. The CDR3 runs 13 residues. The CDR3: CASSLYQGNEQFF. Here the CDR3 DNA reads TGTGCCAGCAGCTTGTACCAGGGAAATGAGCAGTTCTTC.

This clone appeared a single time. The chain couples TRBV6-1 to TRBJ1-2, with unresolved D. The CDR3 has 13 residues. Germline-derived CDR1 and CDR2 are MNHNS and SASEGT. V was shortened by 3 bases and J by 3 bases, with 8 bases between the two germline ends. CDR3 region: CASSEGRDYGYTF. The CDR3 DNA reads as TGTGCCAGCAGTGAGGGGAGGGACTATGGCTACACCTTC.

The count of this clone is one. The sample contains more than one DNA sequence encoding this CDR3. The J gene is TRBJ1-5, the V gene TRBV28, with TRBD1 as a possible D gene (5 bases). Germline V gene lookup returns CDR1 MDHEN and CDR2 SYDVKM. The ends were cut back, 3 bases at V and 1 base at J, with 10 bases in the middle. The CDR3 contains 15 residues. The CDR3 coding sequence is TGTGCCAGCAGTTTGCCCCAGGGAAGCAATCAGCCCCAGCATTTT. It codes for CASSLPQGSNQPQHF. The whole variable domain, filled in from reference TRBV28 and TRBJ1-5, reads DVKVTQSSRYLVKRTGEKVFLECVQDMDHENMFWYRQDPGLGLRLIYFSYDVKMKEKGDIPEGYSVSREKKERFSLILESASTNQTSMYLCASSLPQGSNQPQHFGDGTRLSIL.

This chain uses TRBV18 with TRBJ2-2; D call uncertain. The CDR3 has 15 amino acids. Trimming took 6 bases from V and 0 from J, leaving 11 bases between them. CDR1 is KGHSH and CDR2 is LQKENI in the germline V gene. The DNA of the CDR3 is TGTGCCAGCTCCCTCCTCGACTCGAACACCGGGGAGCTGTTTTTT. This encodes CASSLLDSNTGELFF.

The table lists this clone with a count of one. The gene calls are TRBV18 and TRBJ1-6; weak D call: TRBD1 (5 bases). Germline CDR1 reads KGHSH; CDR2 reads LQKENI. V was pared by 1 base and J by 7 bases, with 8 bases between. CDR3 length: 14 residues. The CDR3 bases are TGTGCCAGCTCACCACAGGGGAACAATTCACCCCTCCACTTT. Its protein is CASSPQGNNSPLHF.

This clone is a singleton in its sample. V and J are TRBV15 and TRBJ1-1; TRBD1 might be the D (5 bases). CDR1 is LNHNV, CDR2 YYDKDF, per germline (reference sequence). The CDR3 has 13 amino acids. V was pared by 9 bases and J by 1 base, with 12 bases between. CDR3 sequence reads: CATGGMGNTEAFF. The CDR3 nucleotides read TGTGCCACTGGGGGGATGGGGAACACTGAAGCTTTCTTT.

The genes are TRBV4-1 and TRBJ2-1; D remains ambiguous. V shed 0 bases and J shed 6 bases, with 6 bases lying between them. Per germline, CDR1 MGHRA and CDR2 YSYEKL. The CDR3 spans 13 residues. Here the CDR3 reads CASSQDVRNEQFF. The DNA for the CDR3 is TGCGCCAGCAGCCAAGATGTGCGCAATGAGCAGTTCTTC.

The V gene is TRBV4-1, the J gene TRBJ1-5; D is uncertain. Germline V CDR1 and CDR2: MGHRA, YSYEKL. The CDR3 has 14 residues. V was clipped by 1 base and J by 0 bases, with 4 bases between them. The CDR3 sequence is CASSQAGSNQPQHF. The CDR3 DNA reads as TGCGCCAGCAGCCAAGCCGGTAGCAATCAGCCCCAGCATTTT.

The count of this clone is one. The chain couples TRBV28 to TRBJ2-1, with D unclear. Trimming took 5 bases from V and 0 from J, leaving 8 bases between them. Germline V gives CDR1 MDHEN, CDR2 SYDVKM. CDR3 length: 14 amino acids. The CDR3 DNA reads TGTGCCAGCAGTGACACGGTCTCCTACAATGAGCAGTTCTTC. This codes for CASSDTVSYNEQFF.

This chain joins TRBV2 and TRBJ1-5; TRBD1 agrees at 8 bases. Trimming took 6 bases from V and 6 from J; bases not matched to a gene: 13. Germline V gene lookup returns CDR1 SNHLY and CDR2 FYNNEI. The CDR3 extends over 16 amino acids. CDR3 region: CASSKQGGWPIQPQHF. CDR3 nucleotides: TGTGCCAGCAGCAAACAGGGGGGCTGGCCCATTCAGCCCCAGCATTTT.